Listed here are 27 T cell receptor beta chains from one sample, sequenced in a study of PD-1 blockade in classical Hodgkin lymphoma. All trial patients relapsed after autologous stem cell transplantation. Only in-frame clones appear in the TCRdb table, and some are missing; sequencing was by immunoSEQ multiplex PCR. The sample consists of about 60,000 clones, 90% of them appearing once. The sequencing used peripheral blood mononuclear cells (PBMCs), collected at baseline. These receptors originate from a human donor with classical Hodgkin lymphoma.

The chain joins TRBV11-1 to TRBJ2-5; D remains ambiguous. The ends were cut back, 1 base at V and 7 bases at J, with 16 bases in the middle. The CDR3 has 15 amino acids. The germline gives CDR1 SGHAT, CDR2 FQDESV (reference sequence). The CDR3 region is CASSLGVSTEGTQYF. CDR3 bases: TGTGCCAGCAGCTTAGGCGTCTCGACGGAAGGGACCCAGTACTTC. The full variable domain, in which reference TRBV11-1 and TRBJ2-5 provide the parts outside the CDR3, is EAEVAQSPRYKITEKSQAVAFWCDPISGHATLYWYRQILGQGPELLVQFQDESVVDDSQLPKDRFSAERLKGVDSTLKIQPAELGDSAMYLCASSLGVSTEGTQYFGPGTRLLVL.

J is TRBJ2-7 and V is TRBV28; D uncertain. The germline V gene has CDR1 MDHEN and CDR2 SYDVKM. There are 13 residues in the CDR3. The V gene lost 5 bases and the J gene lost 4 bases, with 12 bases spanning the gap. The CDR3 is CASSAQLEYEQYF. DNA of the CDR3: TGTGCCAGCAGTGCCCAGCTAGAATACGAGCAGTACTTC.

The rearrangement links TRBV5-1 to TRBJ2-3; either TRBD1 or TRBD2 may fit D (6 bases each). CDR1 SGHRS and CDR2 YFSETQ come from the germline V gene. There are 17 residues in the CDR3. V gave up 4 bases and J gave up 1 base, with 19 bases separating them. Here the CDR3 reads CASSPPGASLGTDTQYF. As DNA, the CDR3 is TGCGCCAGCAGCCCCCCGGGGGCGAGCCTTGGCACAGATACGCAGTATTTT.

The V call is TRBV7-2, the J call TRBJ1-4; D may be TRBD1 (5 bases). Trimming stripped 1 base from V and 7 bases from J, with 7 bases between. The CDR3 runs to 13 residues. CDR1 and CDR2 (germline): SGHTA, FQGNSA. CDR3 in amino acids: CASSLVRGEKLFF. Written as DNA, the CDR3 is TGTGCCAGCAGCTTAGTAAGGGGTGAAAAACTGTTTTTT.

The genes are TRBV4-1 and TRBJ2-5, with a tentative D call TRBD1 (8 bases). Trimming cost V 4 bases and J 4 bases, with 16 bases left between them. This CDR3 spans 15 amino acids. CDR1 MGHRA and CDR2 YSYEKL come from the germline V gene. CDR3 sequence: CASSPRQGRGETQYF. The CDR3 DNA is TGCGCCAGCAGCCCGCGACAGGGGAGGGGAGAGACCCAGTACTTC.

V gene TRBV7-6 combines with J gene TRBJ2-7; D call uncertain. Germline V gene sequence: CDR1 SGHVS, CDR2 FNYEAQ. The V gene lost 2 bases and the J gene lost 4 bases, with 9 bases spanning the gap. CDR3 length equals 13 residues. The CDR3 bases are TGTGCCAGCAGCTTATCGGGCGGTTACGAGCAGTACTTC. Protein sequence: CASSLSGGYEQYF.

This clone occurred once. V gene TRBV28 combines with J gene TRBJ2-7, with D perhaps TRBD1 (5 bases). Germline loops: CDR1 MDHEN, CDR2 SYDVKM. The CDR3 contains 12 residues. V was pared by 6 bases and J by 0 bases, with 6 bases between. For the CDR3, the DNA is TGTGCCAGCAGCGACAGCTCCTACGAGCAGTACTTC. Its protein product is CASSDSSYEQYF. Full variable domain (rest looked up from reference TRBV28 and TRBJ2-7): DVKVTQSSRYLVKRTGEKVFLECVQDMDHENMFWYRQDPGLGLRLIYFSYDVKMKEKGDIPEGYSVSREKKERFSLILESASTNQTSMYLCASSDSSYEQYFGPGTRLTVT.

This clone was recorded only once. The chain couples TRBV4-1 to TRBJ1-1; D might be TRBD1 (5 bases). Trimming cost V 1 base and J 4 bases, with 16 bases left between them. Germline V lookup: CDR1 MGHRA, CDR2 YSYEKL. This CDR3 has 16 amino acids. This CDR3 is CASSQGGGQGLTEAFF. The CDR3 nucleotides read TGCGCCAGCAGCCAAGGGGGTGGGCAGGGTCTCACTGAAGCTTTCTTT.

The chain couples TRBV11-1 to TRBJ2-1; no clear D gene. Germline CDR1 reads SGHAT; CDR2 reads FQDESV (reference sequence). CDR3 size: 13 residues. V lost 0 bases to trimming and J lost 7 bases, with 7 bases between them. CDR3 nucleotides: TGTGCCAGCAGCTTAGCGCGTGTGAATGAGCAGTTCTTC. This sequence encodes CASSLARVNEQFF.

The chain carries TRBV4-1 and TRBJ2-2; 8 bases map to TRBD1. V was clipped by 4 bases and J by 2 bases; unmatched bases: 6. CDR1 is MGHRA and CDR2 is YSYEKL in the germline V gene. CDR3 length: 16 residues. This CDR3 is CASSPRQGSNTGELFF. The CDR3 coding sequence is TGCGCCAGCAGCCCCAGACAGGGGTCTAACACCGGGGAGCTGTTTTTT.

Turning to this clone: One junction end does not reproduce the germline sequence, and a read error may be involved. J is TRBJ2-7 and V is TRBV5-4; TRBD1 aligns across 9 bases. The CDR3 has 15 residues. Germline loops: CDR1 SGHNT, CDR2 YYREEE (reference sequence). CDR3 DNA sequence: TGTGCCAGCAGCTTTGACGGGACAGGGTCGGGGGTCTCACACTTC. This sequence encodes CASSFDGTGSGVSHF.

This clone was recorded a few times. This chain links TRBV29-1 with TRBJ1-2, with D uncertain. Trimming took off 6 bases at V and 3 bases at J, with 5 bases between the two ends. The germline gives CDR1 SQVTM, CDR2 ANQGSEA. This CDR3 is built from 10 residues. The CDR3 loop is CSVLYYGYTF. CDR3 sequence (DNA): TGCAGCGTCCTATACTATGGCTACACCTTC.

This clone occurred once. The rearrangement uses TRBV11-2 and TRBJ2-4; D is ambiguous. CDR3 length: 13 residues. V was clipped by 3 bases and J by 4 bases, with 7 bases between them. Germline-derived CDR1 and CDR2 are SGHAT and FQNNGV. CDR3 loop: CASSFDLKNIQYF. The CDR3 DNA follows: TGTGCCAGCAGCTTCGACCTGAAAAACATTCAGTACTTC.

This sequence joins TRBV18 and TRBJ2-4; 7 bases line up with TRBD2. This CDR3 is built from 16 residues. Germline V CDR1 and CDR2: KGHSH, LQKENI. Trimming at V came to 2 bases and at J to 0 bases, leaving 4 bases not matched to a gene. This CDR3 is CASSPAGDLAKNIQYF. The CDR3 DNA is TGTGCCAGCTCACCAGCGGGGGATCTAGCCAAAAACATTCAGTACTTC. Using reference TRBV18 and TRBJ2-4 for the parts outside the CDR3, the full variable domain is NAGVMQNPRHLVRRRGQEARLRCSPMKGHSHVYWYRQLPEEGLKFMVYLQKENIIDESGMPKERFSAEFPKEGPSILRIQQVVRGDSAAYFCASSPAGDLAKNIQYFGAGTRLSVL.

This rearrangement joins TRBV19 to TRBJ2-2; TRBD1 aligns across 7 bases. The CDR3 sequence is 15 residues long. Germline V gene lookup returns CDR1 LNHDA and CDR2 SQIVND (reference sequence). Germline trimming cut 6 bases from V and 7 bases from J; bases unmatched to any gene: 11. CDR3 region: CASRTGTELHGELFF. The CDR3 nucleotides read TGTGCCAGTAGAACCGGGACAGAGTTACACGGGGAGCTGTTTTTT. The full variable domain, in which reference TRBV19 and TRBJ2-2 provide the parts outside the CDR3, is DGGITQSPKYLFRKEGQNVTLSCEQNLNHDAMYWYRQDPGQGLRLIYYSQIVNDFQKGDIAEGYSVSREKKESFPLTVTSAQKNPTAFYLCASRTGTELHGELFFGEGSRLTVL.

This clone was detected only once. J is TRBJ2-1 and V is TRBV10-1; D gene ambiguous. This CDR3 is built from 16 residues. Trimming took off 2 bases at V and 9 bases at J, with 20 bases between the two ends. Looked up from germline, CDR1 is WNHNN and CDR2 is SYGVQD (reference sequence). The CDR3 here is CASSEVQGLPLSEQFF. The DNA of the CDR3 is TGCGCCAGCAGTGAGGTTCAAGGCCTTCCGTTGAGTGAGCAGTTCTTC.

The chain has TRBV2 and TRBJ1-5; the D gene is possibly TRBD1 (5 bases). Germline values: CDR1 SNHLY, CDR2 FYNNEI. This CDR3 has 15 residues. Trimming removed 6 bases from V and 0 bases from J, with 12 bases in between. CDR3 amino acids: CASRDTATSNQPQHF. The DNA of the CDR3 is TGTGCCAGCAGGGACACGGCTACTAGCAATCAGCCCCAGCATTTT.

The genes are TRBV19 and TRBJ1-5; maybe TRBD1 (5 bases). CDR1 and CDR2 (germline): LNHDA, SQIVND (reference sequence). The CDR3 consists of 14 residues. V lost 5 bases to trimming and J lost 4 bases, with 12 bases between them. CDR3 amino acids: CASSRGGGNQPQHF. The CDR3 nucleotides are TGTGCCAGTAGTCGGGGCGGGGGAAATCAGCCCCAGCATTTT. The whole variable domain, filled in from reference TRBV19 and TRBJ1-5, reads DGGITQSPKYLFRKEGQNVTLSCEQNLNHDAMYWYRQDPGQGLRLIYYSQIVNDFQKGDIAEGYSVSREKKESFPLTVTSAQKNPTAFYLCASSRGGGNQPQHFGDGTRLSIL.

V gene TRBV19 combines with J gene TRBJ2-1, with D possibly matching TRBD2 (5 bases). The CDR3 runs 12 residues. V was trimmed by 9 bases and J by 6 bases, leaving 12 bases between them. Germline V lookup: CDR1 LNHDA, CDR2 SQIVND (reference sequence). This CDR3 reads CASSLTTNEQFF. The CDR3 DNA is TGTGCCAGCTCCTTGACTACCAATGAGCAGTTCTTC.

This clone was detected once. The CDR3 loop reads CASSLVSQPGNTIYF. DNA of the CDR3: TGTGCCAGCAGCTTAGTGAGTCAGCCCGGAAACACCATATATTTT. The rearrangement links TRBV7-6 to TRBJ1-3; D is unresolved. The CDR3 runs to 15 residues. V was cut by 1 base and J by 4 bases, with 11 bases left in between. CDR1 is SGHVS, CDR2 FNYEAQ, per germline.

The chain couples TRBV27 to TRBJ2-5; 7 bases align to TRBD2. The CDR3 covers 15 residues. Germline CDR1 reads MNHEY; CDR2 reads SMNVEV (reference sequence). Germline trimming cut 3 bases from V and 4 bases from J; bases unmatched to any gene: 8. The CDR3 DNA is TGTGCCAGCAGTTTTGGGCCAGCGGGACCAGAGACCCAGTACTTC. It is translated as CASSFGPAGPETQYF.

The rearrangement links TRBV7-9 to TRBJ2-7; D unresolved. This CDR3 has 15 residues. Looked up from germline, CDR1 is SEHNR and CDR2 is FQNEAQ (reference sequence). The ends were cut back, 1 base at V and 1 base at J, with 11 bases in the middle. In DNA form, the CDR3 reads TGTGCCAGCAGCTTAGAGGATCTCCTATCCTACGAGCAGTACTTC. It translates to CASSLEDLLSYEQYF.

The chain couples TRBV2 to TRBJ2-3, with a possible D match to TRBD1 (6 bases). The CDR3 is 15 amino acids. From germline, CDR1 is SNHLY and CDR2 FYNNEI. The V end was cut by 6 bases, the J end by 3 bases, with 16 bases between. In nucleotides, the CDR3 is TGTGCCAGCAGGAGAACCAGGGGTACGACAGATACGCAGTATTTT. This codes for CASRRTRGTTDTQYF.

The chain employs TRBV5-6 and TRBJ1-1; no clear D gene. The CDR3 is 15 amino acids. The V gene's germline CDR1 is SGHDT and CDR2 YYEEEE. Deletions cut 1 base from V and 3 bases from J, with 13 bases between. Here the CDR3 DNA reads TGTGCCAGCAGCTTGTTTCCGAGTATGGACACTGAAGCTTTCTTT. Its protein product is CASSLFPSMDTEAFF.

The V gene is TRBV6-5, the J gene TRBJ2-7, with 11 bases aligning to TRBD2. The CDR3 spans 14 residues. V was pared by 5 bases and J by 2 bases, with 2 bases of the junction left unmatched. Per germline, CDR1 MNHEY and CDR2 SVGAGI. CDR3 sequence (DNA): TGTGCCAGCAGTCAGACTAGCGGGGCCTACGAGCAGTACTTC. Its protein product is CASSQTSGAYEQYF.

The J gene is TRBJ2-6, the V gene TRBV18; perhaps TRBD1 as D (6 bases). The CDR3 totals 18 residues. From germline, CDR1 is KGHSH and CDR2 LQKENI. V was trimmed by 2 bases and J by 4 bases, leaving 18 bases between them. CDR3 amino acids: CASSPAGQIVVGANVLTF. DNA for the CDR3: TGTGCCAGCTCACCAGCCGGACAGATAGTAGTGGGGGCCAACGTCCTGACTTTC.

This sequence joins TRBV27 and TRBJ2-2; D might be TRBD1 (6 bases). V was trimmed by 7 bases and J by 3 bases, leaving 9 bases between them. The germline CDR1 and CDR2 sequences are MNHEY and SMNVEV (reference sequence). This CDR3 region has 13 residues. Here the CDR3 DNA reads TGTGCCAGCAAGACAGGATACACCGGGGAGCTGTTTTTT. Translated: CASKTGYTGELFF.